Included here is one T cell receptor beta chain sequence, with context. Its antigen is not identified. This entry is derived from a study of vaccination and CD4 T cells after COVID-19. The CDR3 spans 15 residues. V gave up 4 bases and J gave up 5 bases, with 17 bases separating them. In germline, CDR1 is MNHEY, CDR2 SVGAGI. The Oncomine TCR Beta short-read assay sequenced DNA from cultured CD4+ T cells. In this case, cultured CD4+ T cells provided the extracted genomic DNA. One entry per CDR3 protein results from TCRdb running MiXCR on the PCR reads. The repertoire holds about 10,000 distinct CDR3 sequences, with around 30% as singletons. Noted treatment: approximately 9-day PBMC culture with coronavirus spike peptide pools or control peptides (ViraFEST assay).

Sequenced material: CD4+ T cells from blood, cultured in vitro, taken after SARS-CoV-2 vaccination. This TCR derives from a human donor who had recovered from COVID-19. The genes are TRBV6-5 and TRBJ2-5, with D tentatively TRBD1 or TRBD2 (5 bases each). CDR3 DNA sequence: TGTGCCAGCAGTTTAGGGATCACCGAGGGGGAGACCCAGTACTTC. This encodes CASSLGITEGETQYF.